The 28 T cell receptor beta chains below were found in one sample sequenced in a study of OX40 agonist ivuxolimab in advanced cancers. The table came from immunoSEQ multiplex PCR; TCRdb's copy has only in-frame clones and leaves some out. The profile covers about 70,000 clones, with around 94% appearing a single time and roughly 5% taken by the ten largest. Here the sequenced sample was CD4+ or CD8+ T cells sorted from blood, taken in a trial of the OX40 agonist ivuxolimab. All receptors come from an adult with an advanced solid tumor such as melanoma, head and neck, liver or kidney cancer.

V usage is TRBV28 and J usage is TRBJ1-1; 7 bases line up with TRBD1. V dropped 5 bases and J dropped 2; count of bases not matched to a gene: 2. The CDR3 has 13 residues. Germline V gene data show CDR1 as MDHEN and CDR2 as SYDVKM. For the CDR3, the DNA is TGTGCCAGCAGTGAAGGGGGCAACACTGAAGCTTTCTTT. As protein: CASSEGGNTEAFF.

The rearrangement joins TRBV19 to TRBJ1-4; 7 bases line up with TRBD1. V shed 5 bases and J 8 bases; nucleotides not matched to a gene: 8. Per the germline V gene, CDR1 is LNHDA and CDR2 is SQIVND (reference sequence). This CDR3 spans 14 amino acids. The CDR3 loop reads CASSPPGTVEKLFF. Written as DNA, the CDR3 is TGTGCCAGTAGTCCCCCCGGGACAGTAGAAAAACTGTTTTTT.

The chain is built from TRBV28 and TRBJ1-4; TRBD1 matches 7 bases. The length of the CDR3 is 14 residues. V shed 8 bases and J 3 bases; nucleotides not matched to a gene: 6. CDR1 MDHEN and CDR2 SYDVKM come from the germline V gene. The DNA of the CDR3 is TGTGCCAGCCGATTTACAGGGGCTAATGAAAAACTGTTTTTT. Translating gives CASRFTGANEKLFF.

This chain links TRBV5-1 with TRBJ2-1; 9 bases align to TRBD2. This CDR3 comprises 15 residues. CDR1 is SGHRS and CDR2 is YFSETQ in the germline V gene. V shed 4 bases, J shed 5 bases, and the junction held 7 bases outside the gene matches. The CDR3 DNA is TGCGCCAGCAGCCCAAGACTAGCGGAAAACAATGAGCAGTTCTTC. Protein sequence: CASSPRLAENNEQFF.

The chain is built from TRBV7-2 and TRBJ2-7; D is perhaps TRBD1 or TRBD2 (5 bases each). The V end was cut by 2 bases, the J end by 0 bases, with 14 bases between. CDR1 SGHTA and CDR2 FQGNSA come from the germline V gene. The CDR3 runs 16 residues. This chain's CDR3 is CASSLNPGTSSYEQYF. The CDR3 DNA is TGTGCCAGCAGCTTAAACCCCGGGACGAGCTCCTACGAGCAGTACTTC.

This clone was detected only a few times. The chain carries TRBV28 and TRBJ2-7; D is possibly TRBD2 (5 bases). With 3 bases removed from V and 2 bases from J, the gap between germline ends came to 11 bases. This CDR3 comprises 14 residues. Germline CDR1 is MDHEN and CDR2 is SYDVKM. As DNA, the CDR3 is TGTGCCAGCAGTTTTTTTCGGGAACCCTACGAGCAGTACTTC. The encoded protein is CASSFFREPYEQYF.

The CDR3 nucleotides are TGTGCCAGCAGCGTAGGGCTAGCGGGATCCTACGAGCAGTACTTC. Translating it yields CASSVGLAGSYEQYF. This chain links TRBV9 with TRBJ2-7; 9 bases align to TRBD2. The CDR3 covers 15 residues. Germline V gives CDR1 SGDLS, CDR2 YYNGEE. Trimming took 0 bases from V and 1 from J; bases not matched to a gene: 2.

This chain links TRBV9 with TRBJ2-1; no definite D call. Germline assignment: CDR1 SGDLS and CDR2 YYNGEE. The CDR3 totals 14 residues. Trimming shortened V by 0 bases and J by 2 bases, and 6 bases separated the two germline ends. This CDR3 is CASSVDHPYNEQFF. The CDR3 DNA reads as TGTGCCAGCAGCGTAGACCATCCCTACAATGAGCAGTTCTTC.

This clone appeared once. The chain carries TRBV7-2 and TRBJ2-2; 7 positions agree with TRBD2. The CDR3 consists of 15 residues. Looked up from germline, CDR1 is SGHTA and CDR2 is FQGNSA. V trimming: 3 bases; J trimming: 6 bases; junction bases outside the gene matches: 7. The CDR3 loop reads CASSFRGRSAGELFF. CDR3 in DNA: TGTGCCAGCAGCTTCCGCGGGAGATCGGCCGGGGAGCTGTTTTTT.

The chain's CDR3 is CASSFGGRGGYTF. For the CDR3, the DNA is TGTGCCAGCAGTTTCGGGGGGCGTGGTGGCTACACCTTC. The J gene is TRBJ1-2, the V gene TRBV28, with D perhaps TRBD1 (6 bases). This CDR3 comprises 13 residues. CDR1 and CDR2 (germline): MDHEN, SYDVKM. V was clipped by 3 bases and J by 7 bases, with 12 bases between them.

This rearrangement joins TRBV7-2 to TRBJ1-4; maybe TRBD1 (5 bases). Germline V gives CDR1 SGHTA, CDR2 FQGNSA. The CDR3 has 15 residues. V was shortened by 1 base and J by 7 bases, with 13 bases between the two germline ends. The chain's CDR3 is CASSLGQTPAEKLFF. The CDR3 DNA follows: TGTGCCAGCAGCTTAGGACAGACCCCAGCTGAAAAACTGTTTTTT.

This chain joins TRBV11-3 and TRBJ1-5, with D perhaps matching TRBD1 (6 bases). The CDR3 totals 14 residues. Trimming took off 6 bases at V and 6 bases at J, with 15 bases between the two ends. Per germline, CDR1 SGHNT and CDR2 YENEEA. The CDR3 is CASRQGPQGQPQHF. CDR3 sequence (DNA): TGTGCCAGCAGGCAGGGGCCTCAGGGTCAGCCCCAGCATTTT.

The rearrangement joins TRBV9 to TRBJ1-4; tentative D call: TRBD1 (6 bases). Trimming took off 4 bases at V and 8 bases at J, with 18 bases between the two ends. The CDR3 has 15 amino acids. Per the germline V gene, CDR1 is SGDLS and CDR2 is YYNGEE. The CDR3 DNA follows: TGTGCCAGCAGCCCTGCTTTGGGGGCGGGGGAAAAACTGTTTTTT. As protein: CASSPALGAGEKLFF.

The chain carries TRBV27 and TRBJ2-7, with unresolved D. CDR3 size: 15 residues. Germline CDR1 MNHEY, CDR2 SMNVEV (reference sequence). The V end lost 5 bases, the J end lost 2 bases, and 16 bases lay between the germline ends. The CDR3: CASSAPGLSTYEQYF. The DNA of the CDR3 is TGTGCCAGCAGTGCACCGGGTCTCTCAACCTACGAGCAGTACTTC.

DNA of the CDR3: TGTGCCAGCAGTTACCGAGAGAACGAGAACTACGAGCAGTACTTC. This encodes CASSYRENENYEQYF. V is TRBV6-5 and J is TRBJ2-7; no firm D call. V was cut by 2 bases and J by 3 bases, with 14 bases left in between. This CDR3 is built from 15 residues. The germline CDR1 and CDR2 sequences are MNHEY and SVGAGI.

The chain couples TRBV9 to TRBJ2-3; 9 nucleotides line up with TRBD2. Germline-derived CDR1 and CDR2 are SGDLS and YYNGEE. Losses at the gene ends were 4 bases for V and 4 bases for J; bases not matched to a gene: 7. The CDR3 consists of 15 residues. CDR3 nucleotides: TGTGCCAGCAGCTTACCGGGACTAGCTTCAGATACGCAGTATTTT. This encodes CASSLPGLASDTQYF.

J is TRBJ1-5 and V is TRBV19, with D maybe TRBD1 (6 bases). The CDR3 runs 16 residues. Germline V gene sequence: CDR1 LNHDA, CDR2 SQIVND (reference sequence). Trimming cost V 6 bases and J 5 bases, with 20 bases left between them. The CDR3 is CASRTVGRGTDQPQHF. DNA of the CDR3: TGTGCCAGTAGGACCGTTGGCAGGGGAACGGATCAGCCCCAGCATTTT.

The J gene is TRBJ1-2, the V gene TRBV6-5; 12 nucleotides match TRBD1. The CDR3 covers 14 residues. CDR1 is MNHEY and CDR2 is SVGAGI in the germline V gene. The V segment lost 5 bases and the J segment 8 bases; nucleotides outside the gene matches: 6. CDR3 coding DNA: TGTGCCAGCAGTGTGGGACAGGGGGCGAGGGGCTACACCTTC. Translated, it gives CASSVGQGARGYTF.

J is TRBJ2-1 and V is TRBV18; D is possibly TRBD2 (5 bases). Trimming stripped 3 bases from V and 8 bases from J, with 11 bases between. CDR3 length: 13 residues. Germline V gene data show CDR1 as KGHSH and CDR2 as LQKENI. The CDR3 nucleotides are TGTGCCAGCTCACCCGGGGTAGCCGATGAGCAGTTCTTC. Its protein product is CASSPGVADEQFF.

The chain carries TRBV29-1 and TRBJ2-1, with a weak D call TRBD2 (5 bases). CDR1 SQVTM and CDR2 ANQGSEA come from the germline V gene. V lost 6 bases and J 5 bases, leaving 14 bases between the germline ends. CDR3 length equals 13 residues. CDR3 residues: CSVASLANNEQFF. Written as DNA, the CDR3 is TGCAGCGTCGCTAGCCTAGCCAACAATGAGCAGTTCTTC.

The V and J genes are TRBV28 and TRBJ1-5; D gene uncertain. Germline CDR1 is MDHEN and CDR2 is SYDVKM. The CDR3 consists of 11 residues. The V end lost 2 bases, the J end lost 6 bases, and 2 bases lay between the germline ends. DNA of the CDR3: TGTGCCAGCAGTTTAGGTCAGCCCCAGCATTTT. Amino acids: CASSLGQPQHF. The whole variable domain, remainder taken from reference TRBV28 and TRBJ1-5, is DVKVTQSSRYLVKRTGEKVFLECVQDMDHENMFWYRQDPGLGLRLIYFSYDVKMKEKGDIPEGYSVSREKKERFSLILESASTNQTSMYLCASSLGQPQHFGDGTRLSIL.

CDR3 sequence: CSVRTASTDTQYF. CDR3 nucleotide sequence: TGCAGCGTTAGGACAGCTAGCACAGATACGCAGTATTTT. V is TRBV29-1 and J is TRBJ2-3, with D maybe TRBD1 (6 bases). Trimming cost V 5 bases and J 0 bases, with 9 bases left between them. This CDR3 contains 13 residues. From germline, CDR1 is SQVTM and CDR2 ANQGSEA.

V and J are TRBV4-3 and TRBJ2-7; 10 bases match TRBD2. Losses at the gene ends were 0 bases for V and 6 bases for J; bases not matched to a gene: 5. The CDR3 consists of 15 residues. Per the germline V gene, CDR1 is LGHNA and CDR2 is YSLEER. CDR3 loop: CASSQDRAGGGEQYF. The CDR3 region has the DNA TGCGCCAGCAGCCAAGATAGAGCGGGAGGGGGCGAGCAGTACTTC.

V is TRBV5-1 and J is TRBJ2-1, with D uncertain. V was shortened by 1 base and J by 4 bases, with 9 bases between the two germline ends. This CDR3 comprises 14 residues. The germline gives CDR1 SGHRS, CDR2 YFSETQ. The CDR3 nucleotides read TGCGCCAGCAGCTTGCTGGCGGAGTACAATGAGCAGTTCTTC. Translated: CASSLLAEYNEQFF.

The genes are TRBV28 and TRBJ1-3; the match to TRBD1 covers 12 bases. The CDR3 contains 15 residues. Germline assignment: CDR1 MDHEN and CDR2 SYDVKM. The junction had 2 bases not matched to a gene; V was cut back by 4 bases and J by 4 bases. DNA for the CDR3: TGTGCCAGCAGTTCCGGGACAGGGGGCGGAAACACCATATATTTT. Translation: CASSSGTGGGNTIYF.

The chain recombines TRBV7-3 with TRBJ2-1, with a tentative D call TRBD1 (5 bases). The CDR3 has 13 amino acids. Germline CDR1 and CDR2: SGHTA and FQGTGA. V lost 5 bases and J lost 8, with 13 bases in between. DNA of the CDR3: TGTGCCAGCAGCCGACTCGTAGGGGATGAGCAGTTCTTC. Protein: CASSRLVGDEQFF. The full variable domain, completed using reference TRBV7-3 and TRBJ2-1, is GAGVSQTPSNKVTEKGKYVELRCDPISGHTALYWYRQSLGQGPEFLIYFQGTGAADDSGLPNDRFFAVRPEGSVSTLKIQRTERGDSAVYLCASSRLVGDEQFFGPGTRLTVL.

V gene TRBV9 combines with J gene TRBJ1-1, with D maybe TRBD1 (5 bases). CDR3 length equals 13 residues. Trimming stripped 3 bases from V and 3 bases from J, with 9 bases between. Germline assignment: CDR1 SGDLS and CDR2 YYNGEE. The CDR3 region is CASSARGDTEAFF. CDR3 bases: TGTGCCAGCAGCGCCCGGGGGGACACTGAAGCTTTCTTT. Complete variable domain (other parts from reference TRBV9 and TRBJ1-1): DSGVTQTPKHLITATGQRVTLRCSPRSGDLSVYWYQQSLDQGLQFLIQYYNGEERAKGNILERFSAQQFPDLHSELNLSSLELGDSALYFCASSARGDTEAFFGQGTRLTVV.

The chain joins TRBV6-6 to TRBJ1-5, with D tentatively TRBD1 (5 bases). This CDR3 is 14 amino acids long. With 6 bases removed from V and 11 bases from J, the gap between germline ends came to 20 bases. The V gene's germline CDR1 is MNHNY and CDR2 SVGAGI (reference sequence). This CDR3 is CASRDEGLDPTQHF. CDR3 bases: TGTGCCAGCAGGGATGAGGGGCTGGACCCGACCCAGCATTTT.